The clone carrying this T cell receptor (beta chain) has only one observation. As for time point: recipient sample about 28 days before transplant, after cytoreduction. The data stem from a study of T cell clonotyping in hematopoietic cell transplantation. Overall study context: Pretransplant recipient samples were taken after cytoreduction.

CDR1 SQVTM and CDR2 ANQGSEA come from the germline V gene. The length of the CDR3 is 16 residues. The V segment lost 7 bases and the J segment 0 bases; nucleotides outside the gene matches: 10. TCRdb's copy holds only in-frame clones and misses some; the assay was immunoSEQ multiplex PCR. The profile shows 20,000 or so clones, around 90% of them singletons. The specimen comprised peripheral blood mononuclear cells, sampled before stem cell transplant. The clonotype originates from a man between 18 and 35 years old with biphenotypic leukemia. Some clones in this sample may be carry-over from other donors' samples. The chain joins TRBV29-1 to TRBJ1-4; 8 bases match TRBD1. The CDR3 reads CSAGQDFYATNEKLFF. The CDR3 DNA reads as TGCAGCGCGGGACAGGACTTCTATGCAACTAATGAAAAACTGTTTTTT.